The rows below give T cell receptor beta chains drawn from one sample of a study of blood T cell repertoires in COVID-19. Assay used: immunoSEQ multiplex PCR; TCRdb lists only in-frame clones, some missing. The table shows around 290,000 clones, with around 90% occurring only once. Sequencing was done on a sample of PBMCs or T cells enriched from blood (not recorded which). The receptors shown here come from a woman aged 25 to 39 who had recovered from COVID-19. The CDR3 runs from the conserved cysteine through the conserved F or W. A D gene is named only where the DNA matches it firmly. Some rows mark clone size as missing; the rest say once, few, many or name a class of expanded clone.

TRBJ2-1 | NA | TRBV28 | NA | TGTGCCAGCAAAGTTGGCGGGATCGTCAATGAGCAGTTCTTC | CASKVGGIVNEQFF
TRBJ1-3 | NA | TRBV12-3/TRBV12-4 | NA | TGTGCCAGCAGTCCAGGGTTTGGAAACACCATATATTTT | CASSPGFGNTIYF
TRBJ1-6 | NA | TRBV28 | TRBD1 | TGTGCCAGCAGTTTGACAGGGGCCTATAATTCACCCCTCCACTTT | CASSLTGAYNSPLHF
TRBJ1-2 | NA | TRBV19 | TRBD1 | TGTGCCAGTAGTATCGGGACAGATCATGGCTACACCTTC | CASSIGTDHGYTF
TRBJ2-5 | NA | TRBV5-1 | TRBD2 | TGCGCCAGCAGCTTACTAGCGGCGGAGACCCAGTACTTC | CASSLLAAETQYF
TRBJ2-2 | NA | TRBV2 | NA | TGTGCCAGCAGTATTTGGGCGGGCGGGGAGCTGTTTTTT | CASSIWAGGELFF
TRBJ2-5 | NA | TRBV20-1 | TRBD2 | TGCAGTGTGCCGGGAGGAGAGACCCAGTACTTC | CSVPGGETQYF
TRBJ2-1 | NA | TRBV5-1 | TRBD2 | TGCGCCAGCAGCCATTCCAGCGGGAAGAACTCCTACAATGAGCAGTTCTTC | CASSHSSGKNSYNEQFF
TRBJ2-1 | NA | TRBV6-2/TRBV6-3 | NA | TGTGCCAGCAGTCTCGACAGTAGCTCCTACAATGAGCAGTTCTTC | CASSLDSSSYNEQFF
TRBJ1-2 | NA | TRBV19 | NA | TGTGCCAGTAGTATAGATCTGAGAGATATCATCTATGGCTACACCTTC | CASSIDLRDIIYGYTF
TRBJ1-6 | NA | TRBV3-1/TRBV3-2 | TRBD1 | TGTGCCAGCAGCCTACCGACAGGGAGAGGATCACCCCTCCACTTT | CASSLPTGRGSPLHF
TRBJ2-3 | once | TRBV6-2/TRBV6-3 | TRBD2 | TGTGCCAGCAGTTACTCCATACTAGCGGGAGGGCGCACAGATACGCAGTATTTT | CASSYSILAGGRTDTQYF
TRBJ1-4 | NA | TRBV15 | NA | TGTGCCACCAGCAGAGAAGGGGCAACCGGGACTAATGAAAAACTGTTTTTT | CATSREGATGTNEKLFF
TRBJ2-5 | NA | TRBV4-1 | NA | TGCGCCAGCAGCCTGGGACAACAACAAGAGACCCAGTACTTC | CASSLGQQQETQYF
TRBJ2-2 | once | TRBV3-1/TRBV3-2 | TRBD2 | TGTGCCAGCAGTCAGTCTAGCGGGCCAAGGTGCACCGGGGAGCTGTTTTTT | CASSQSSGPRCTGELFF
TRBJ2-7 | NA | TRBV27 | TRBD1 | TGTGCCAGCAGTCAAACCGGGACAGGGGGCTACGAGCAGTACTTC | CASSQTGTGGYEQYF
TRBJ2-7 | NA | TRBV9 | NA | TGTGCCAGCAGCCCCCGAGAGTCCTACGAGCAGTACTTC | CASSPRESYEQYF
TRBJ2-7 | NA | TRBV6-5 | TRBD2 | TGTGCCAGCAGGGAGGGACTAATCTACGAGCAGTACTTC | CASREGLIYEQYF
TRBJ1-6 | NA | TRBV21-1 | NA | TGTGCCAGCAGCAAAGCCCTCAAAACCAGACAGACCTCCTATAATTCACCCCTCCACTTT | CASSKALKTRQTSYNSPLHF
TRBJ1-1 | NA | TRBV7-9 | NA | TGTGCCAGCAGCTCCTCGGACATATTCGCTTTCTTT | CASSSSDIFAFF
TRBJ1-2 | NA | TRBV2 | TRBD1 | TGTGCCAGCAGGCGAGGGACAGGCGGAAATGGCTACACCTTC | CASRRGTGGNGYTF
TRBJ2-1 | NA | TRBV7-2 | NA | TGTGCCAGCAGCTTAGGGATTACAGGGACCCGTAGTAGTGAGCAGTTCTTC | CASSLGITGTRSSEQFF
TRBJ2-7 | NA | TRBV11-2 | TRBD2 | TGTGCCAGCAGCTACCAGAAGACTAGCGGGCCCCCCGGGGAGTACTTC | CASSYQKTSGPPGEYF
TRBJ2-1 | NA | TRBV7-9 | TRBD2 | TGTGCCAGCAGCCCTCGGAGCGGGAGACGCAATGAGCAGTTCTTC | CASSPRSGRRNEQFF
TRBJ1-5 | NA | TRBV6-2/TRBV6-3 | NA | TGTGCCAGCAGTTTTCCAGGGGATTATCAGCCCCAGCATTTT | CASSFPGDYQPQHF
TRBJ1-4 | once | TRBV30 | NA | TGTGCCTGGAGTGTACATGACAGGACAAGAGAAAAACTGTTTTTT | CAWSVHDRTREKLFF
TRBJ2-5 | NA | TRBV19 | TRBD2 | TGTGCCAGTAGTCTCGCTAGCGGGAGGGAAGAGACCCAGTACTTC | CASSLASGREETQYF
TRBJ2-5 | NA | TRBV3-1/TRBV3-2 | NA | TGTGCCAGCAGCCAAGGGTTTGCGGGGCTGAAAGAGACCCAGTACTTC | CASSQGFAGLKETQYF
TRBJ2-7 | few | TRBV11-3 | NA | TGTGCCAGCAGCTTGACGGGAGACTACGAGCAGTACTTC | CASSLTGDYEQYF
TRBJ2-3 | NA | TRBV7-9 | NA | TGTGCCAGCAGCTCCCTAGGAGGGGCCAAGCCAGATACGCAGTATTTT | CASSSLGGAKPDTQYF
TRBJ2-1 | NA | TRBV4-3 | TRBD2 | TGCGCCAGCAGCCTTAGGACTAGCGGGAGAATGGCCTACAATGAGCAGTTCTTC | CASSLRTSGRMAYNEQFF
TRBJ2-3 | NA | TRBV13 | TRBD2 | TGTGCCAGCAGCGAGGGACTAGCGGGAGGGCCCGGCACAGATACGCAGTATTTT | CASSEGLAGGPGTDTQYF
TRBJ2-1 | NA | TRBV28 | NA | TGTGCCAGCAGTTTACTATACAATGAGCAGTTCTTC | CASSLLYNEQFF
TRBJ1-1 | NA | TRBV18 | NA | TGTGCCAGCTCACCCACGACAATGAACACTGAAGCTTTCTTT | CASSPTTMNTEAFF
TRBJ1-2 | NA | TRBV18 | NA | TGTGCCAGCTCACCCCGACGTTCCGGGGACACCCCTAACTATGGCTACACCTTC | CASSPRRSGDTPNYGYTF
TRBJ2-5 | NA | TRBV19 | NA | TGTGCCAGTAGCCTTCTAGGGACACAACTTGGTGAGACCCAGTACTTC | CASSLLGTQLGETQYF
TRBJ2-2 | NA | TRBV10-3 | NA | TGTGCCATCAGTGAATGGAGGGGAGACACCGGGGAGCTGTTTTTT | CAISEWRGDTGELFF
TRBJ2-1 | NA | TRBV30 | TRBD2 | TGTGCCTGCCGACTAGCGGGTGGGTTCAGTGAGCAGTTCTTC | CACRLAGGFSEQFF